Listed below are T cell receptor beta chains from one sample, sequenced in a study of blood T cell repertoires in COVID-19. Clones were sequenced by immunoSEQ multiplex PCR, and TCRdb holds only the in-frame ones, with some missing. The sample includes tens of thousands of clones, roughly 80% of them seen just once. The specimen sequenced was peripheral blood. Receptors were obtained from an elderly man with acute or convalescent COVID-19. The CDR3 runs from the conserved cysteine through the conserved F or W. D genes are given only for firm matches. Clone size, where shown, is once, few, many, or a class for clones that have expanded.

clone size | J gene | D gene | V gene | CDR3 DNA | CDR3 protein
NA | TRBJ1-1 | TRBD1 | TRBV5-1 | TGCGCCAGCAGCTTGCAGGGGGTGAACACTGAAGCTTTCTTT | CASSLQGVNTEAFF
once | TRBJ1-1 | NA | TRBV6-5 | TGTGCCAGCAGTCGACTACCGGGCTCTGAAGCTTTCTTT | CASSRLPGSEAFF
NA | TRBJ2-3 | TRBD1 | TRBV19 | TGTGCCAGTAGTTTCTCGGACAGGGGGCGAGGTAGTCCGCAGTATTTT | CASSFSDRGRGSPQYF
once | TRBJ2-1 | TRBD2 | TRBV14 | TGTGCCAGCAGCCCATGGACTAGCGTCTACAATGAGCAGTTCTTC | CASSPWTSVYNEQFF
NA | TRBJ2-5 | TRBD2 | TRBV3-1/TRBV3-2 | TGTGCCAGCAGCCAGACCCCTAGCGGGGGGGCCCGAGAGACCCAGTACTTC | CASSQTPSGGARETQYF
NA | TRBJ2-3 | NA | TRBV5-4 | TGTGCCAGCAGCCCGACGAGGGCCACAGATACGCAGTATTTT | CASSPTRATDTQYF
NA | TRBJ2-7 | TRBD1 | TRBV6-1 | TGTGCCAGCAGTGAACGGAACAGGGGGGTTGACGAGCAGTACTTC | CASSERNRGVDEQYF
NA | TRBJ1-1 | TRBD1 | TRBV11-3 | TGTGCCAGCAGCCCGCGGACAGGGTGGGTCCAAGAAGCTTTCTTT | CASSPRTGWVQEAFF
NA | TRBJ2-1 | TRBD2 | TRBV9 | TGTGCCAGCAGCGGCAGACTAGCGGGATCCTACAATGAGCAGTTCTTC | CASSGRLAGSYNEQFF
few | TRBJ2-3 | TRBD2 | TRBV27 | TGTGCCAGCAGGAGGGAGGGCCTTTCCACAGATACGCAGTATTTT | CASRREGLSTDTQYF
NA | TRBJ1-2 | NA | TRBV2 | TGTGCCAGCAGTGGACTGAACTATGGCTACACCTTC | CASSGLNYGYTF
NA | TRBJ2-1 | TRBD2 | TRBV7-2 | TGTGCCAGCAGCTTAGAGTATAGCGGGAATGAGCAGTTCTTC | CASSLEYSGNEQFF
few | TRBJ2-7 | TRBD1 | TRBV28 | TGTGCCAGCGACGGCGGCTGGGACAGGGGGCACGAGCAGTACTTC | CASDGGWDRGHEQYF
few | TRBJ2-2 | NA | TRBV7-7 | TGTGCCATCCGGCAGGGTGTGGACACCGGGGAGCTGTTTTTT | CAIRQGVDTGELFF
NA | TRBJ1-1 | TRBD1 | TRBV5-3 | TGTGCCAGAAGCTTGGCCAGACAGGGGAACACTGAAGCTTTCTTT | CARSLARQGNTEAFF
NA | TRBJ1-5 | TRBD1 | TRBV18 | TGTGCCAGCTCATCCGGGACAGGGAATCTGGGCAGCAATCAGCCCCAGCATTTT | CASSSGTGNLGSNQPQHF
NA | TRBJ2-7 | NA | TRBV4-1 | TGCGCCAGCAGCCAAGGTCCAGGCGCAGCATACGAGCAGTACTTC | CASSQGPGAAYEQYF
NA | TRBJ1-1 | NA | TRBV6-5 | TGTGCCAGCAGTACAGGGTTTGGGCGCACTGAAGCTTTCTTT | CASSTGFGRTEAFF
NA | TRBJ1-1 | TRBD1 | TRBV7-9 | TGTGCCAGCAGCTTCCAGGGGGCGGCTGAAGCTTTCTTT | CASSFQGAAEAFF
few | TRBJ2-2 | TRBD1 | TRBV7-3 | TGTGCCAGCAGCGACCGGATAACGGACAGGGCCGGGGAGCTGTTTTTT | CASSDRITDRAGELFF
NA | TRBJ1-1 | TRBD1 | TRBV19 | TGTGCCAGTAGTGAAATTAACAGGGGAAGCACTGAAGCTTTCTTT | CASSEINRGSTEAFF
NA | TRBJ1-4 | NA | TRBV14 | TGTGCCAGCAGCCAGGGTTTGGGCCTGAATGAAAAACTGTTTTTT | CASSQGLGLNEKLFF
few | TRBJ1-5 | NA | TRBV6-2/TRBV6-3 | TGTGCCAGCAGTTACACAGGACAGAATCAGCCCCAGCATTTT | CASSYTGQNQPQHF
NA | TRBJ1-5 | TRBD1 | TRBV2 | TGTGCCAGCAACCAGGACAGGGGCAATCAGCCCCAGCATTTT | CASNQDRGNQPQHF
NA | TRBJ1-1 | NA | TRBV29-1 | TGCAGCGTTGATAATGGTAAGCCTGAAGCTTTCTTT | CSVDNGKPEAFF
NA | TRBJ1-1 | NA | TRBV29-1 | TGCAGCGTTAGACAAGACGGGAACACTGAAGCTTTCTTT | CSVRQDGNTEAFF
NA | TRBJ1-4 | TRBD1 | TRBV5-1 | TGCGCCAGCACTAAGACAGGGCGAAGCCACGGGGAAAAACTGTTTTTT | CASTKTGRSHGEKLFF
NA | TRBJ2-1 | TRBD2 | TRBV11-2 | TGTGCCAGCAGCTTAGTTCCTAGCGGGGGGTATAGCTCCTACAATGAGCAGTTCTTC | CASSLVPSGGYSSYNEQFF
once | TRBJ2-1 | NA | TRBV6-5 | TGTGCCAGCAGTTCGACTAAAGCCCTCCATGAGCAGTTCTTC | CASSSTKALHEQFF
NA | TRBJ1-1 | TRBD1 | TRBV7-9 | TGTGCCAGCAGCTTAGAAGACAGGGGACGGGCTGAAGCTTTCTTT | CASSLEDRGRAEAFF
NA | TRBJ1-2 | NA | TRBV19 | TGTGCCAGCCTACGGGGGGGGCCCTCCATGGATGGCTACACCTTC | CASLRGGPSMDGYTF
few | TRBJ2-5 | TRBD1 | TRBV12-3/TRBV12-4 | TGTGCCAGCAGACCCCGACAGGGGGAGACCCAGTACTTC | CASRPRQGETQYF
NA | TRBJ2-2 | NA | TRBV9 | TGTGCCAGCACAAAAGGAGGGTCCACCGGGGAGCTGTTTTTT | CASTKGGSTGELFF
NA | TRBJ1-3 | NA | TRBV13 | TGTGCCAGCAGCCAGATACAGGTCTACTCTGGAAACACCATATATTTT | CASSQIQVYSGNTIYF
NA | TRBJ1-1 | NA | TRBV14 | TGTGCCAGCAGCGATAGGACTATAGGGACTGAAGCTTTCTTT | CASSDRTIGTEAFF
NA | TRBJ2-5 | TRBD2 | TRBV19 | TGTGCCAGTAGTATAGTTTCGGGAGGGGGGGGAGAGACCCAGTACTTC | CASSIVSGGGGETQYF
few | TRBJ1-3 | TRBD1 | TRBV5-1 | TGCGCCAGCAGCTCGATACCAGGGGGTTCGGGAAACACCATATATTTT | CASSSIPGGSGNTIYF
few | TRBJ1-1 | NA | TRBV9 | TGTGCCAGCAGCGTAGAAGGAGCCACTGAAGCTTTCTTT | CASSVEGATEAFF
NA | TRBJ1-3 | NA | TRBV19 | TGTGCCAGTATGTATCTCATCGGTACTGGAAACACCATATATTTT | CASMYLIGTGNTIYF
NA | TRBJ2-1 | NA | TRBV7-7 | TGTGCCAGCAGCCTCGGGTCAGTAAATTACAATGAGCAGTTCTTC | CASSLGSVNYNEQFF
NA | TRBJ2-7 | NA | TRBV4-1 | TGCGCCAGCAGCCAACACGCAGGGGACTCCTACGAGCAGTACTTC | CASSQHAGDSYEQYF
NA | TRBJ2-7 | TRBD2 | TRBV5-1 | TGCGCCAGCAGCTTGGCCGGCGGGGGGAGCACCTACGAGCAGTACTTC | CASSLAGGGSTYEQYF
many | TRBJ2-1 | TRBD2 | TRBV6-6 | TGTGCCAGCAGTTCTCCAGCGGGGGCCTACAATGAGCAGTTCTTC | CASSSPAGAYNEQFF
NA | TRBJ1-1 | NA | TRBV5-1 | TGCGCCAGCAGCTTGGCACCAGGTAACACTGAAGCTTTCTTT | CASSLAPGNTEAFF
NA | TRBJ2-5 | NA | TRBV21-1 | TGTGCCAGCAGCAAAGTTATGACTAGCGGGAGAACAGAGACCCAGTACTTC | CASSKVMTSGRTETQYF
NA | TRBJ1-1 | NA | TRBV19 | TGTGCCAGTAGTATAGATCTGCCAGGGCAAGGGAACACTGAAGCTTTCTTT | CASSIDLPGQGNTEAFF
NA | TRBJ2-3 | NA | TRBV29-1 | TGCAGCGTCGACAGGATCGGTGGAGATACGCAGTATTTT | CSVDRIGGDTQYF
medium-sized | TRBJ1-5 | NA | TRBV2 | TGTGCCAGCAGTACCGAGGGGGGGGCACGCAATCAGCCCCAGCATTTT | CASSTEGGARNQPQHF
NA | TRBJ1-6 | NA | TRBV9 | TGTGCCAGCAGCTTGGGGGGGGCGCGGTCACCCCTCCACTTT | CASSLGGARSPLHF
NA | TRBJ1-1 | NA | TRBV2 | TGTGCCAGCGCCGCGCGGGGGAGGAGCACTGAAGCTTTCTTT | CASAARGRSTEAFF
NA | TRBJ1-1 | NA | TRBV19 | TGTGCCAGTAGTCCCCAACGACTGACTGAAGCTTTCTTT | CASSPQRLTEAFF
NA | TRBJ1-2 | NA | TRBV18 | TGTGCCAGCTCACAGACAGCGGGACAAGCAAACTATGGCTACACCTTC | CASSQTAGQANYGYTF
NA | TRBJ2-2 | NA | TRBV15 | TGTGCCACCAGCAGAGATGGGGCGGAGAACACCGGGGAGCTGTTTTTT | CATSRDGAENTGELFF
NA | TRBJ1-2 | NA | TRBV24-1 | TGTGCCACCAGTGATGATCGGGGGGTCGGAGGCTACACCTTC | CATSDDRGVGGYTF
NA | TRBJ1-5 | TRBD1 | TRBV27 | TGTGCCAGCAGTTTAAGCCAGGGGGACCGCCAGCCCCAGCATTTT | CASSLSQGDRQPQHF
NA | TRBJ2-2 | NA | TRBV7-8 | TGTGCCAGCAGCTCCGGACAGTTGAACACCGGGGAGCTGTTTTTT | CASSSGQLNTGELFF
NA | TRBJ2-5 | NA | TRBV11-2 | TGTGCCAGCAGCCATGCCGGGGGACAAGAGACCCAGTACTTC | CASSHAGGQETQYF